The 4 T cell receptor beta chains in this list originate from one sample, sequenced in a study of OX40 agonist ivuxolimab in advanced cancers. Clones were read by immunoSEQ multiplex PCR, and TCRdb kept only the in-frame ones, dropping some. In the table there are 78,000 or so clones, roughly 90% of which are singletons. The sample here was CD4+ or CD8+ T cells sorted from blood, taken in a trial of the OX40 agonist ivuxolimab. These receptors were obtained from an adult with an advanced solid tumor such as melanoma, head and neck, liver or kidney cancer.

The V call is TRBV28, the J call TRBJ2-1, with D perhaps TRBD2 (7 bases). CDR1 is MDHEN, CDR2 SYDVKM, per germline. CDR3 size: 15 residues. With 10 bases removed from V and 8 bases from J, the gap between germline ends came to 24 bases. CDR3 sequence (DNA): TGTGCCACCTGCCAAGGTGGCGGGGGCTCGGATGAGCAGTTCTTC. As protein: CATCQGGGGSDEQFF.

The chain couples TRBV19 to TRBJ2-5, with 7 bases fitting TRBD2. The better agreement between TRBJ2-7 and the DNA end casts doubt on the J call. CDR1 and CDR2 (germline): LNHDA, SQIVND (reference sequence). The CDR3 has 14 amino acids. CDR3 region: CASSPRGSQDEQYF. In DNA form, the CDR3 reads TGTGCCAGTAGTCCGCGGGGGTCCCAGGACGAGCAGTACTTC.

The chain carries TRBV18 and TRBJ1-1, with D unclear. The CDR3 sequence is 15 residues long. Germline CDR1 is KGHSH and CDR2 is LQKENI. V lost 3 bases and J lost 0, with 11 bases in between. CDR3 in amino acids: CASSPSSQLNTEAFF. Here the CDR3 DNA reads TGTGCCAGCTCACCCAGTTCACAATTGAACACTGAAGCTTTCTTT.

The rearrangement uses TRBV6-6 and TRBJ1-1; perhaps TRBD1 as D (6 bases). The germline V gene encodes CDR1 MNHNY and CDR2 SVGAGI (reference sequence). CDR3 size: 15 residues. V was shortened by 5 bases and J by 6 bases, with 19 bases between the two germline ends. The DNA for the CDR3 is TGTGCCAGCAGTGGGGCCTGGGACAAAAACCCTGAAGCTTTCTTT. Translating gives CASSGAWDKNPEAFF.